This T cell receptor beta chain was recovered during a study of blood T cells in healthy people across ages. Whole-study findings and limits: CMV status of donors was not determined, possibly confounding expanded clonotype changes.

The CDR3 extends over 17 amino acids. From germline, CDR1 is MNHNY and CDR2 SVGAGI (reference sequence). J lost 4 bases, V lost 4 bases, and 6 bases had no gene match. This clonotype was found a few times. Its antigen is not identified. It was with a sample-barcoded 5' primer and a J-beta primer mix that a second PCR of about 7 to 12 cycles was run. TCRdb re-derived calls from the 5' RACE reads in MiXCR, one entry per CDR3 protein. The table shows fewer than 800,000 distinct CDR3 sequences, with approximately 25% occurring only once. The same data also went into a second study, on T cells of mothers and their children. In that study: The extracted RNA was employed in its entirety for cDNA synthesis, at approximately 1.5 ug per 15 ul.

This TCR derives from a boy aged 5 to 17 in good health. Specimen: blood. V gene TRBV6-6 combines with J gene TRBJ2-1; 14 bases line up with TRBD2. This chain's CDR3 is CASSSPTSGGAYNEQFF. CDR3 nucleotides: TGTGCCAGCAGTTCACCGACTAGCGGGGGGGCTTACAATGAGCAGTTCTTC.